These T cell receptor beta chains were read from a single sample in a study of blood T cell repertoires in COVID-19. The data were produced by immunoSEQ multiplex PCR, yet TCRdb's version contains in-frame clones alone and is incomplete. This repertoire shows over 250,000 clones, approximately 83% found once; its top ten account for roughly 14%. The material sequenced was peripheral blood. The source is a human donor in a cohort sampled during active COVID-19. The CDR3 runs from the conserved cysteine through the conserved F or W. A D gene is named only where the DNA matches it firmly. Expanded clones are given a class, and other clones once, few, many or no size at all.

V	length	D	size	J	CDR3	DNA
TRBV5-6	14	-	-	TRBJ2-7	CASSFDRSIYEQYF	TGTGCCAGCAGCTTTGACAGGTCTATTTACGAGCAGTACTTC
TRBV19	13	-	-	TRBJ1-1	CASSRQMNTEAFF	TGTGCCAGTAGTAGACAAATGAACACTGAAGCTTTCTTT
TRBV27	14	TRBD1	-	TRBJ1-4	CASSYTGANEKLFF	TGTGCCAGCAGTTACACAGGGGCTAATGAAAAACTGTTTTTT
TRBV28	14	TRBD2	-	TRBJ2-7	CASGLSGSSYEQYF	TGTGCCAGCGGTCTTAGCGGGAGTAGTTACGAGCAGTACTTC
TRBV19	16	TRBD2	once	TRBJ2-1	CASSSSGTSLLGEQFF	TGTGCCAGTAGTTCCTCCGGGACTAGTCTTCTTGGAGAGCAGTTCTTC
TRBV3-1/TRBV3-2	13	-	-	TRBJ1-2	CASNLGRNYGYTF	TGTGCCAGCAACCTTGGCCGTAACTATGGCTACACCTTC
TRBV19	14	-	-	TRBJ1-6	CASSPRTLGSPLHF	TGTGCCAGTAGTCCTCGAACTCTCGGGTCACCCCTCCACTTT
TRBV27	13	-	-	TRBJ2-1	CASRDSFANEQFF	TGTGCCAGCCGGGACTCCTTTGCGAATGAGCAGTTCTTC
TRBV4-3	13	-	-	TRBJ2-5	CASSQDRGETQYF	TGCGCCAGCAGCCAAGACAGGGGCGAGACCCAGTACTTC
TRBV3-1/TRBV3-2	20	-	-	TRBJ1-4	CASSQVVSGGGGVTNEKLFF	TGTGCCAGCAGCCAAGTGGTTTCAGGAGGGGGAGGGGTAACTAATGAAAAACTGTTTTTT
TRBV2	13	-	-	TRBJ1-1	CASKREGHTEAFF	TGTGCCAGCAAGAGGGAAGGCCACACTGAAGCTTTCTTT
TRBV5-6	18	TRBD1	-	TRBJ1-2	CASSPRPGTGGQVYGYTF	TGTGCCAGCAGCCCTCGGCCGGGGACAGGGGGCCAGGTCTATGGCTACACCTTC
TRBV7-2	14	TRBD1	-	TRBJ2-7	CASSGQEKKYEQYF	TGTGCCAGCAGCGGACAGGAGAAAAAATACGAGCAGTACTTC
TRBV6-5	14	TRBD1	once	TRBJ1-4	CASSPAGTEQKLFF	TGTGCCAGCAGCCCGGCGGGGACAGAGCAAAAACTGTTTTTT
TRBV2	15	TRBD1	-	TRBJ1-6	CASKGQGEFNSPLHF	TGTGCCAGCAAAGGACAGGGGGAGTTCAATTCACCCCTCCACTTT
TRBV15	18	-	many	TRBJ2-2	CATSRRLGGWKNTGELFF	TGTGCCACCAGCCGGAGACTCGGGGGATGGAAGAACACCGGGGAGCTGTTTTTT
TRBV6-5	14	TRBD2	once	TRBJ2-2	CASTLAGGSGELFF	TGTGCCAGCACCCTAGCGGGAGGTTCCGGGGAGCTGTTTTTT
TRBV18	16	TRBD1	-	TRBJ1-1	CASSPPLLTGGVGAFF	TGTGCCAGCTCACCTCCCCTGCTGACAGGGGGCGTTGGAGCTTTCTTT
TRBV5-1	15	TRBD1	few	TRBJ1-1	CASSLQQGATTEAFF	TGCGCCAGCAGCCTCCAACAGGGGGCCACTACTGAAGCTTTCTTT
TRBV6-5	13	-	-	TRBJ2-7	CASSSGVPSEQYF	TGTGCCAGCAGCAGCGGAGTCCCTAGCGAGCAGTACTTC
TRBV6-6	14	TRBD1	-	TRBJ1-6	CASSSGTENSPLHF	TGTGCCAGCAGCTCCGGGACAGAGAATTCACCCCTCCACTTT
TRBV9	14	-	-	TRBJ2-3	CASSTFESTDTQYF	TGTGCCAGCAGCACCTTCGAGAGCACAGATACGCAGTATTTT
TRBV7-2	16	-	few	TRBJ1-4	CASSSSGSVVGEKLFF	TGTGCCAGCAGCTCCTCGGGAAGCGTTGTGGGTGAAAAACTGTTTTTT
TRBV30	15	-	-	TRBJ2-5	CAWSAGQPYQETQYF	TGTGCCTGGAGTGCGGGACAACCGTACCAAGAGACCCAGTACTTC
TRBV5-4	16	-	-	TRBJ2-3	CASSLSGRGTTDTQYF	TGTGCCAGCAGCTTGTCCGGGCGGGGGACAACAGATACGCAGTATTTT
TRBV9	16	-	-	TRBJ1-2	CASSVGSAGNYYGYTF	TGTGCCAGCAGCGTAGGGAGTGCCGGGAACTACTATGGCTACACCTTC
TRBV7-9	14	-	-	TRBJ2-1	CASSSVESYNEQFF	TGTGCCAGCAGCTCCGTAGAATCCTACAATGAGCAGTTCTTC
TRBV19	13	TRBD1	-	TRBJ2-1	CASSPGGAYWQFF	TGTGCCAGTAGTCCAGGGGGCGCGTATTGGCAGTTCTTC
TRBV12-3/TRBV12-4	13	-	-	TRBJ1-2	CASSFGEGYGYTF	TGTGCCAGCAGTTTTGGCGAGGGTTATGGCTACACCTTC
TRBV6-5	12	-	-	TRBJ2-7	CASGRHLYEQYF	TGTGCCAGCGGGAGGCATCTCTACGAGCAGTACTTC
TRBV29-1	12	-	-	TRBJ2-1	CSGQRLVNEQFF	TGCAGCGGGCAGCGACTTGTCAATGAGCAGTTCTTC
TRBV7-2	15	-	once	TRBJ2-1	CASSSMAGSYNEQFF	TGTGCCAGCAGCTCGATGGCGGGTTCCTACAATGAGCAGTTCTTC
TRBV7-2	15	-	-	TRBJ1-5	CASSTGFQSNQPQHF	TGTGCCAGCAGCACAGGCTTCCAGAGCAATCAGCCCCAGCATTTT
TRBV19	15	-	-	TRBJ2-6	CASSPGTSGANVLTF	TGTGCCAGTAGCCCAGGAACCTCTGGGGCCAACGTCCTGACTTTC
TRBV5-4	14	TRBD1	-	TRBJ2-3	CASQPGQAPDTQYF	TGTGCCAGCCAGCCGGGACAGGCCCCAGATACGCAGTATTTT
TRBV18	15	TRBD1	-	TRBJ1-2	CASSQDRGRGYGYTF	TGTGCCAGCTCACAAGACAGGGGGCGCGGATATGGCTACACCTTC
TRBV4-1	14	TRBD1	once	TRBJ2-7	CASSDLGPDRALNF	TGCGCCAGCAGCGACCTAGGGCCCGACAGGGCCCTAAACTTC
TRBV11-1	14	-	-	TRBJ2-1	CASSLGASYNEQFF	TGTGCCAGCAGCTTAGGAGCCTCCTACAATGAGCAGTTCTTC
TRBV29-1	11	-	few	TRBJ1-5	CSGSDSYAQHF	TGCAGCGGATCCGACAGTTACGCCCAGCATTTT
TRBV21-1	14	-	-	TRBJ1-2	CASSKARQGSGYTF	TGTGCCAGCAGCAAAGCCCGACAGGGTAGTGGCTACACCTTC
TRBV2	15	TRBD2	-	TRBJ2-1	CASRETSGNQNEQFF	TGTGCCAGCAGGGAGACTAGCGGGAATCAAAATGAGCAGTTCTTC
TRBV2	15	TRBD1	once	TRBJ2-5	CASSEQGQLKETQYF	TGTGCCAGCAGTGAACAGGGACAGTTGAAGGAGACCCAGTACTTC
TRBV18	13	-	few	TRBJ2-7	CASSPGQLYEQYF	TGTGCCAGCTCACCAGGGCAGCTATACGAGCAGTACTTC
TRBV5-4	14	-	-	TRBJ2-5	CASSRGGVEETQYF	TGTGCCAGCAGCCGAGGGGGGGTCGAAGAGACCCAGTACTTC
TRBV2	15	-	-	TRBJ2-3	CASSEGGTSTDTQYF	TGTGCCAGCAGTGAAGGCGGGACTAGCACAGATACGCAGTATTTT
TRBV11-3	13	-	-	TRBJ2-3	CASSLDRIGTQYF	TGTGCCAGCAGCTTAGATAGAATCGGTACGCAGTATTTT
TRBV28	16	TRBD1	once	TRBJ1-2	CASSLWTGGANYGYTF	TGTGCCAGCAGTTTATGGACAGGGGGCGCTAACTATGGCTACACCTTC
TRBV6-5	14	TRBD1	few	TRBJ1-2	CASSYRGQMNGYTF	TGTGCCAGCAGTTACAGGGGGCAGATGAATGGCTACACCTTC
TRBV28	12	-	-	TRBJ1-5	CASNTGNQPQHF	TGTGCCAGCAACACAGGGAATCAGCCCCAGCATTTT
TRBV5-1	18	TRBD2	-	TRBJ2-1	CASSFIISPGLADNEQFF	TGCGCCAGCAGCTTCATAATTTCCCCGGGACTAGCGGACAATGAGCAGTTCTTC
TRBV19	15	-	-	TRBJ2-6	CASSIGQGRANVLTF	TGTGCCAGTAGTATAGGGCAGGGAAGGGCCAACGTCCTGACTTTC